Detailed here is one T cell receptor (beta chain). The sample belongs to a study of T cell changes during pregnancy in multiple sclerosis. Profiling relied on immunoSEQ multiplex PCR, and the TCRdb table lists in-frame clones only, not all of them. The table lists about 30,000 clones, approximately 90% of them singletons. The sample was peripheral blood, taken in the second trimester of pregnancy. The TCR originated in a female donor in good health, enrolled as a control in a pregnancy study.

CDR3 nucleotides: TGTGCCAGCAGTTACTCAAGGACAGGGCCCACTGAAGCTTTCTTT. It yields the protein CASSYSRTGPTEAFF. The chain uses TRBV6-6 and TRBJ1-1; 8 bases line up with TRBD1. The length of the CDR3 is 15 residues. Germline trimming cut 0 bases from V and 4 bases from J; bases unmatched to any gene: 4. Germline V gene lookup returns CDR1 MNHNY and CDR2 SVGAGI (reference sequence).